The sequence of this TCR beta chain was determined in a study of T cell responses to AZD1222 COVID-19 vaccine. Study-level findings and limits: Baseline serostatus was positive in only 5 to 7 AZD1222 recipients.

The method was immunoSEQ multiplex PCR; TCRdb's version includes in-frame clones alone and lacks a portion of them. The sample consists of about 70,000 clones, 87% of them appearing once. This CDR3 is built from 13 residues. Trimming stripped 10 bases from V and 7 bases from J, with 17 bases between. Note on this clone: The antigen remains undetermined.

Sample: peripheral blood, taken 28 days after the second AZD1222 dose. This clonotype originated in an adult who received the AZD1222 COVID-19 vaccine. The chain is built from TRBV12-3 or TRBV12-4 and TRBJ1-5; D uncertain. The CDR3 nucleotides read TGTGCCACTACTTGGGATGCGAGACAGCCCCAGCATTTT. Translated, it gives CATTWDARQPQHF.